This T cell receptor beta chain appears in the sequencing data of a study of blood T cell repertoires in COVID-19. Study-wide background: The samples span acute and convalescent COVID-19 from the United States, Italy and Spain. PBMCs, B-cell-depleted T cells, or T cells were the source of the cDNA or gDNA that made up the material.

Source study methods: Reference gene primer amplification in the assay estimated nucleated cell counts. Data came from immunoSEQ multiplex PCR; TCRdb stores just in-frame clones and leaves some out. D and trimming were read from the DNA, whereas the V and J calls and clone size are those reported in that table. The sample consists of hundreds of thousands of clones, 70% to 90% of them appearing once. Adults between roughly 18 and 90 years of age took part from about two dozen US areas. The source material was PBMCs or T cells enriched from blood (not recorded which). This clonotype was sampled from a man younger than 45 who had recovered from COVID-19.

CDR3: CASSLLSVGLEQYF. The CDR3 DNA sequence: TGTGCCAGCAGCTTACTCTCAGTGGGCCTAGAGCAGTACTTC. The chain carries TRBV11-2 and TRBJ2-7; the D is unclear. The V and J ends lost 2 bases and 7 bases respectively, with 15 bases between them. Germline V lookup: CDR1 SGHAT, CDR2 FQNNGV. The CDR3 runs 14 residues.